This T cell receptor (beta chain) derives from a study of T-cell reconstitution after alpha-beta-depleted transplantation in children. CDR1 and CDR2 from the germline V gene are LGHDT and YNNKEL (reference sequence). This CDR3 region has 18 residues. The V and J ends lost 10 bases and 5 bases, in that order; junction bases with no gene match: 24. The TCRbeta library was prepared with unique molecular identifiers. TCRdb re-derived calls from the PCR reads in MiXCR, one entry per CDR3 protein. The sample carries some 250,000 distinct CDR3 sequences, around 12% recorded once. This chain links TRBV3-1 with TRBJ2-5; 8 bases are a match to TRBD2. The sequencing used PBMCs from the stem cell graft donor, collected from the stem cell graft. The TCR originated in a human donor who donated a stem cell graft to a child with acute lymphoblastic leukemia. CDR3 protein: CATTHTRGSGAFRETQYF. CDR3 sequence (DNA): TGTGCCACCACCCACACGAGGGGTAGCGGGGCGTTCCGGGAGACCCAGTACTTC.